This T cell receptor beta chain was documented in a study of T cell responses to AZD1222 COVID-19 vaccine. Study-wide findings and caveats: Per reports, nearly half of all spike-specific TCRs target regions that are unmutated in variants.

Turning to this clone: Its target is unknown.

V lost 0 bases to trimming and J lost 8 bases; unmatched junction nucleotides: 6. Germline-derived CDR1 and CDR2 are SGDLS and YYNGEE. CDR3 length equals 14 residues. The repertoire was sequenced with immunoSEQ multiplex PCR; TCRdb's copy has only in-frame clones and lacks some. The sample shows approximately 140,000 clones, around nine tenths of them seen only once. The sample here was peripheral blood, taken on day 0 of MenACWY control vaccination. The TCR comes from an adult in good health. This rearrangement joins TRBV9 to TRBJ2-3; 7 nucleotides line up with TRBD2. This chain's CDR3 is CASSVGLGGSTQYF. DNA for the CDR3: TGTGCCAGCAGCGTAGGCCTGGGGGGGAGTACGCAGTATTTT.